This is a list of T cell receptor beta chains from one sample in a study of memory CD4+ T cells and cytomegalovirus serostatus. Profiled with immunoSEQ multiplex PCR; TCRdb holds only in-frame clones, not every one. This sample has tens of thousands of clones; approximately 82% occur once, and the top ten carry just under 0.5%. Sequenced input: memory CD4+ T cells from blood. These receptors were taken from an adult in good health and CMV-seronegative. Some clones in this sample may be carry-over from other donors' samples. CDR3s include the opening cysteine and the closing phenylalanine or tryptophan. The D gene is left open where the match is weak. Some rows have no size entry. The others give once, few or many, or a class for an expanded clone.

>15|TRBV2|-|TRBD2|TRBJ2-1
CASLMLAVDLNEQFF
TGTGCCAGCTTGATGCTAGCGGTCGACCTCAATGAGCAGTTCTTC
>13|TRBV29-1|-|-|TRBJ2-5
CSVDGGNQETQYF
TGCAGCGTTGATGGTGGGAACCAAGAGACCCAGTACTTC
>15|TRBV7-6|-|-|TRBJ1-5
CASSLGMGSNQPQHF
TGTGCCAGCAGCTTAGGAATGGGTAGCAATCAGCCCCAGCATTTT
>16|TRBV4-3|-|-|TRBJ1-5
CASSQDVWESNQPQHF
TGCGCCAGCAGCCAAGACGTATGGGAGAGCAATCAGCCCCAGCATTTT
>15|TRBV9|-|-|TRBJ1-3
CASSPRLGSGNTIYF
TGTGCCAGCAGCCCACGCCTAGGATCCGGAAACACCATATATTTT
>13|TRBV4-2|-|-|TRBJ2-2
CASSPTASGELFF
TGTGCCAGCAGCCCTACGGCTAGCGGGGAGCTGTTTTTT
>16|TRBV28|-|-|TRBJ1-1
CASSTSGVTMNTEAFF
TGTGCCAGCAGTACCTCAGGGGTAACCATGAACACTGAAGCTTTCTTT
>17|TRBV19|-|-|TRBJ1-6
CASSSGRRSSYNSPLHF
TGTGCCAGTAGTTCGGGGCGCCGTAGCTCCTATAATTCACCCCTCCACTTT
>15|TRBV4-1|-|-|TRBJ2-3
CASSQDIKGGTPQYF
TGCGCCAGCAGCCAAGATATAAAGGGTGGTACCCCGCAGTATTTT
>14|TRBV14|-|TRBD2|TRBJ2-7
CASSPGLPNYEQYF
TGTGCCAGCAGCCCGGGACTACCGAACTACGAGCAGTACTTC
>16|TRBV6-5|few|-|TRBJ1-6
CASSYGRSSYNSPLHF
TGTGCCAGCAGTTACGGGAGGAGCTCCTATAATTCACCCCTCCACTTT
>13|TRBV7-2|-|-|TRBJ2-1
CASSPYIYNEQFF
TGTGCCAGCAGCCCTTACATCTACAATGAGCAGTTCTTC
>13|TRBV18|-|-|TRBJ1-1
CASRGMANTEAFF
TGTGCCAGTAGGGGTATGGCGAACACTGAAGCTTTCTTT
>14|TRBV7-9|-|TRBD2|TRBJ2-3
CASSSGLASDTQYF
TGTGCCAGCAGCTCGGGACTAGCTTCAGATACGCAGTATTTT
>14|TRBV19|-|-|TRBJ1-4
CASRAGGRSEKLFF
TGTGCCAGTAGGGCGGGGGGCAGGAGTGAAAAACTGTTTTTT
>16|TRBV19|-|TRBD2|TRBJ2-1
CASSIGTSGTYNEQFF
TGTGCCAGTAGTATAGGGACTAGCGGCACCTACAATGAGCAGTTCTTC
>14|TRBV5-4|-|-|TRBJ1-1
CASSSFDRNTEAFF
TGTGCCAGCAGCTCGTTCGACAGGAACACTGAAGCTTTCTTT
>15|TRBV7-3|-|TRBD2|TRBJ2-7
CASSPTSGGPYEQYF
TGTGCCAGCAGCCCCACTAGCGGAGGTCCTTACGAGCAGTACTTC
>12|TRBV21-1|-|-|TRBJ1-4
CASTALNEKLFF
TGTGCCAGCACCGCCCTTAATGAAAAACTGTTTTTT
>14|TRBV19|-|TRBD1|TRBJ1-1
CASSIDLRGLEAFF
TGTGCCAGTAGTATAGATCTGAGGGGGCTTGAAGCTTTCTTT
>15|TRBV5-1|once|-|TRBJ2-1
CASSLGGVATNEQFF
TGCGCCAGCAGCTTGGGGGGAGTGGCGACCAATGAGCAGTTCTTC
>12|TRBV6-5|-|-|TRBJ2-1
CASRPWVGEQFF
TGTGCCAGCAGGCCTTGGGTGGGTGAGCAGTTCTTC
>15|TRBV15|-|-|TRBJ2-7
CATSRGGGTSYEQYF
TGTGCCACCAGCAGGGGAGGGGGGACCTCCTACGAGCAGTACTTC
>10|TRBV29-1|few|-|TRBJ1-1
CSGKNTEAFF
TGCAGCGGAAAGAACACTGAAGCTTTCTTT
>16|TRBV15|-|-|TRBJ2-5
CATSRAGGEAWETQYF
TGTGCCACCAGCAGAGCTGGCGGAGAGGCGTGGGAGACCCAGTACTTC
>15|TRBV7-7|few|TRBD2|TRBJ2-1
CASSVTGTSYGEQFF
TGTGCTAGCAGCGTAACCGGGACTAGCTATGGTGAGCAGTTCTTC
>14|TRBV27|-|-|TRBJ1-5
CASRPLSGNQPQHF
TGTGCCAGCAGACCCCTTAGCGGCAATCAGCCCCAGCATTTT
>15|TRBV21-1|-|-|TRBJ2-7
CASSKGLAGVHEQYF
TGTGCCAGCAGCAAAGGGCTAGCGGGAGTACACGAGCAGTACTTC
>16|TRBV12-2|-|-|TRBJ1-5
CASRLRGPYSNQPQHF
TGTGCAAGTCGCTTAAGGGGCCCCTATAGCAATCAGCCCCAGCATTTT
>15|TRBV5-1|-|TRBD1|TRBJ1-6
CASSLTDRGPSPLHF
TGCGCCAGCAGCTTGACCGACAGGGGCCCTTCACCCCTCCACTTT
>15|TRBV27|-|-|TRBJ1-6
CASSRRTSDNSPLHF
TGTGCCAGCAGTAGGAGGACATCTGATAATTCACCCCTCCACTTT
>15|TRBV5-1|few|-|TRBJ2-7
CASSLGWDLRNEQYF
TGCGCCAGCAGCTTGGGGTGGGACCTAAGGAACGAGCAGTACTTC
>18|TRBV5-1|-|TRBD1|TRBJ2-2
CASSLDRGPSPIPGELFF
TGCGCCAGCAGCTTGGACAGGGGACCGTCGCCGATACCCGGGGAGCTGTTTTTT
>16|TRBV30|-|-|TRBJ1-2
CAWSELVPIGGDGYTF
TGTGCCTGGAGCGAACTCGTCCCGATCGGGGGTGATGGCTACACCTTC
>12|TRBV5-6|-|-|TRBJ2-1
CASSSLALEQFF
TGTGCCAGCAGCTCTCTAGCGTTAGAGCAGTTCTTC
>13|TRBV30|-|-|TRBJ2-1
CAWSLGWGNEQFF
TGTGCCTGGAGTTTAGGGTGGGGCAATGAGCAGTTCTTC
>16|TRBV4-2|-|-|TRBJ2-2
CASSQERRLNTGELFF
TGTGCCAGCAGCCAAGAACGGCGATTGAACACCGGGGAGCTGTTTTTT
>12|TRBV18|few|-|TRBJ1-1
CASSPYGTEAFF
TGTGCCAGCTCACCGTACGGCACTGAAGCTTTCTTT
>14|TRBV6-1|few|TRBD1|TRBJ2-7
CASRETGGPYEQYF
TGTGCCAGCAGAGAGACAGGGGGCCCCTACGAGCAGTACTTC
>15|TRBV5-1|-|TRBD2|TRBJ2-2
CASSSSSGIVGELFF
TGCGCCAGCAGCTCCTCTAGCGGGATCGTCGGGGAGCTGTTTTTT
>15|TRBV11-1|-|-|TRBJ1-1
CASSLATQANTEAFF
TGTGCCAGCAGCTTAGCAACTCAGGCGAACACTGAAGCTTTCTTT
>14|TRBV28|-|-|TRBJ2-2
CASSAYTRGGELFF
TGTGCCAGCAGTGCGTACACCAGGGGAGGGGAGCTGTTTTTT
>17|TRBV9|once|TRBD2|TRBJ2-7
CASSGTGGGRASSEQYF
TGTGCCAGCAGCGGGACGGGTGGAGGGAGGGCCTCGTCCGAGCAGTACTTC
>14|TRBV30|-|-|TRBJ2-6
CAWDGQTGANVLTF
TGTGCCTGGGATGGACAGACTGGGGCCAACGTCCTGACTTTC
>14|TRBV5-6|-|-|TRBJ1-4
CASGQRLENEKLFF
TGTGCCAGCGGTCAGAGGTTAGAGAATGAAAAACTGTTTTTC
>16|TRBV7-2|-|-|TRBJ2-7
CASSLGRVQGGYEQYF
TGTGCCAGCAGCTTAGGGAGGGTCCAGGGCGGGTACGAGCAGTACTTC
>15|TRBV5-4|-|-|TRBJ2-6
CASSWRSSGANVLTF
TGTGCCAGCAGCTGGAGGAGCTCTGGGGCCAACGTCCTGACTTTC
>17|TRBV6-1|once|TRBD2|TRBJ2-1
CASSAGLAGASYNEQFF
TGTGCCAGCAGTGCCGGACTAGCGGGAGCCTCCTACAATGAGCAGTTCTTC
>17|TRBV12-5|few|-|TRBJ1-6
CASGLTLGGVQDSPLHF
TGTGCTAGTGGTTTGACCCTAGGGGGGGTCCAGGATTCACCCCTCCACTTT
>14|TRBV5-5|-|-|TRBJ2-3
CASSFSNRDATQYF
TGTGCCAGCAGCTTCTCCAACAGGGATGCTACGCAGTATTTT
>15|TRBV2|few|TRBD1|TRBJ2-7
CASSEEGTAVYEQYF
TGTGCCAGCAGTGAAGAGGGGACAGCGGTATACGAGCAGTACTTC
>14|TRBV18|medium-sized|-|TRBJ1-1
CASSPLTRNTEAFF
TGTGCCAGCTCACCACTAACAAGGAACACTGAAGCTTTCTTT
>15|TRBV5-1|-|-|TRBJ2-3
CASSIRDSSTDTQYF
TGCGCCAGCAGCATCCGGGACTCGAGCACAGATACGCAGTATTTT
>15|TRBV7-9|-|TRBD2|TRBJ2-4
CASSLAQGGTDIQYF
TGTGCCAGCAGCTTAGCGCAGGGAGGGACGGACATTCAGTACTTC
>17|TRBV9|-|-|TRBJ2-3
CASSVDNPGPSTDTQYF
TGTGCCAGCAGCGTAGACAACCCCGGCCCAAGCACAGATACGCAGTATTTT
>15|TRBV15|-|-|TRBJ1-1
CATSRNLGGNTEAFF
TGTGCCACCAGCAGAAACCTAGGCGGGAACACTGAAGCTTTCTTT
>11|TRBV7-2|-|-|TRBJ1-6
CASSFNSPLHF
TGTGCCAGCAGCTTTAACTCACCCCTCCACTTT